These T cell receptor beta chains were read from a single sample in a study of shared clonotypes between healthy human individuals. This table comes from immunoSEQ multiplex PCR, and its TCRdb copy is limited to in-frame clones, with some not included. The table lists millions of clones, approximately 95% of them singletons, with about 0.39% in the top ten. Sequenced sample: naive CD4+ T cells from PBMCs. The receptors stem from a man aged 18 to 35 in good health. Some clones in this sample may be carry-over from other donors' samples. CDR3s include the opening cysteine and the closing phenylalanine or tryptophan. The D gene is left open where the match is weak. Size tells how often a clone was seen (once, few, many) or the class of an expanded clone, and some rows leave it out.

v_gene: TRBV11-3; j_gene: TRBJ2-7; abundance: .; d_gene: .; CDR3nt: TGTGCCAGCAGCCTAGGAACAAGCTCCTACGAGCAGTACTTC; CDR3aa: CASSLGTSSYEQYF
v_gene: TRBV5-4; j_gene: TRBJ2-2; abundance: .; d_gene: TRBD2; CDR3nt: TGTGCCAGCAGCTTACCAGCGGGAGGAGGTACCGGGGAGCTGTTTTTT; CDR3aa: CASSLPAGGGTGELFF
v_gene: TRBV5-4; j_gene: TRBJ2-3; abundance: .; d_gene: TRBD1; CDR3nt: TGTGCCAGCAGCCGGACGGACAGGGACACAGATACGCAGTATTTT; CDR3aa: CASSRTDRDTDTQYF
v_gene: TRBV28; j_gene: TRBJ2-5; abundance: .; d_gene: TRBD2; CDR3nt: TGTGCCAGCAGTTATCGAGGCGGGAGGGCCCGGGAGACCCAGTACTTC; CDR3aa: CASSYRGGRARETQYF
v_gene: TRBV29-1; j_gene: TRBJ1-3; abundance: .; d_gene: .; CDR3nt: TGCAGCGTTGAAGATCCTATTGGAAACACCATATATTTT; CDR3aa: CSVEDPIGNTIYF
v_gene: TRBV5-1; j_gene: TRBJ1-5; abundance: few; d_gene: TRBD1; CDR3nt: TGCGCCAGCAGCCGAGGGACAGAGAGCAATCAGCCCCAGCATTTT; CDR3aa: CASSRGTESNQPQHF
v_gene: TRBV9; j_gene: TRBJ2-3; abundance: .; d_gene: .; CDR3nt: TGTGCCAGCAGCGTAGTAGGCGGGGCAGATACGCAGTATTTT; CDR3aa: CASSVVGGADTQYF
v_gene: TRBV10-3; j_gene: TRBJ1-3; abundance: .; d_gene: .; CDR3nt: TGTGCCATCACCCCAACAGGGTCTGGAAACACCATATATTTT; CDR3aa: CAITPTGSGNTIYF
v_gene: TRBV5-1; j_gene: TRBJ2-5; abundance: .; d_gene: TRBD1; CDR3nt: TGCGCCAGCAGCTTGGTAGGGGACAGGTTGTACCAAGAGACCCAGTACTTC; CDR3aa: CASSLVGDRLYQETQYF
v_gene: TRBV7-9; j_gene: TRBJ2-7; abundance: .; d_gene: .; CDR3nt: TGTGCCAGCAGTAGGGACGGCGCCGAGCAGTACTTC; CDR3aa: CASSRDGAEQYF
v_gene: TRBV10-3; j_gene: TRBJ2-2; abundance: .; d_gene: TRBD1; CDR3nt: TGTGCCATCAGGGACAGGGGCGCTTTCTACACCGGGGAGCTGTTTTTT; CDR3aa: CAIRDRGAFYTGELFF
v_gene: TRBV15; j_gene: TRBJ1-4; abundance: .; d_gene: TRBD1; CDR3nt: TGTGCCACCAGCAGGGCCACAGGGGATGAAAAACTGTTTTTT; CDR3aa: CATSRATGDEKLFF
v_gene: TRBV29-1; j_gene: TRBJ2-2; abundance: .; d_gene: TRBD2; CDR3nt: TGCAGCGTTGCTAGCGGGAGGGCGGCCGGGGAGCTGTTTTTT; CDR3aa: CSVASGRAAGELFF
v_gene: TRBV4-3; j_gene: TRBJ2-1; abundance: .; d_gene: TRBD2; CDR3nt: TGCGCCAGCAGCCACGCGGGAGCGAGGTACAATGAGCAGTTCTTC; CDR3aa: CASSHAGARYNEQFF
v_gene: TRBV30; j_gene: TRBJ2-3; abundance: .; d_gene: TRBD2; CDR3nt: TGTGCCTGGAGAGGACTAGCGGGAGGATCAGATACGCAGTATTTT; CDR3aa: CAWRGLAGGSDTQYF
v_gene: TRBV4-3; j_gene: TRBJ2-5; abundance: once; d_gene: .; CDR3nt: TGCGCCAGCAGCCAGGCATGGGGACAAGGGGAGACCCAGTACTTC; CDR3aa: CASSQAWGQGETQYF
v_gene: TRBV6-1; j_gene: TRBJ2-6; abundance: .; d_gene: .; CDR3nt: TGTGCCAGCATGACAGGCCGCTCTGGGGCCAACGTCCTGACTTTC; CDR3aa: CASMTGRSGANVLTF
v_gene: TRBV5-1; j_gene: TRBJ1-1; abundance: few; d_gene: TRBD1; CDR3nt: TGCGCCAGCAGCGTACAGGGGGCTGGGGACACTGAAGCTTTCTTT; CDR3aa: CASSVQGAGDTEAFF
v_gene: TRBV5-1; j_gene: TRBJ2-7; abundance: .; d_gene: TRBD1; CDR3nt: TGCGCCAGCAGCCGCAGACAGGGGGATTACGAGCAGTACTTC; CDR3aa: CASSRRQGDYEQYF
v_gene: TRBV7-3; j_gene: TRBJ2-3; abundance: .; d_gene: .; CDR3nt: TGTGCCAGCAGCTTAACTAAAAGCACAGATACGCAGTATTTT; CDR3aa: CASSLTKSTDTQYF
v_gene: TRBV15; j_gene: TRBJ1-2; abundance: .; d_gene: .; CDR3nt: TGTGCCACCAGCAGAGATGATCCTCGGACGAGCGGCTACACCTTC; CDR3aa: CATSRDDPRTSGYTF
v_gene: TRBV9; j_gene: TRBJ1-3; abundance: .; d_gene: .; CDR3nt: TGTGCCAGCAGTATAGCGCCGGGTTTAACTGGAAACACCATATATTTT; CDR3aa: CASSIAPGLTGNTIYF
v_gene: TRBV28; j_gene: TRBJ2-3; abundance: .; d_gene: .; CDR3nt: TGTGCCAGCAAATCACAGACAGATACGCAGTATTTT; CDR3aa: CASKSQTDTQYF
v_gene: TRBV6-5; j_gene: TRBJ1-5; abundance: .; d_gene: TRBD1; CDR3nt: TGTGCCAGCAGTTACGGGACAGCAAATCAGCCCCAGCATTTT; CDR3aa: CASSYGTANQPQHF
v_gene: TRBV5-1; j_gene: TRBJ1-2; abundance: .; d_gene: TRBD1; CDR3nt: TGCGCCAGCAGCCCCGGGACAGGGAGCGCCACCTATGGCTACACCTTC; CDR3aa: CASSPGTGSATYGYTF
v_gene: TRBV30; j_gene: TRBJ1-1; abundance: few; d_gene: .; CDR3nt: TGTGCCTGGAGTCCCGACCTGAACACTGAAGCTTTCTTT; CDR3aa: CAWSPDLNTEAFF
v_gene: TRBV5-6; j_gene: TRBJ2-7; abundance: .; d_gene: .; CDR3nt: TGTGCCAGCCGTGGGCGGGGACAGTCCTACGAGCAGTACTTC; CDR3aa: CASRGRGQSYEQYF
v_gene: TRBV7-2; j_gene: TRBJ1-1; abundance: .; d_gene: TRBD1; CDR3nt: TGTGCCAGCAGCTTGCAGGGGGCGCGGGACACTGAAGCTTTCTTT; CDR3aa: CASSLQGARDTEAFF
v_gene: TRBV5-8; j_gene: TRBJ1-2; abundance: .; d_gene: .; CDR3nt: TGTGCCAGCAGCTTGAGTGGGGGCGGGTATGGCTACACCTTC; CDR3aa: CASSLSGGGYGYTF
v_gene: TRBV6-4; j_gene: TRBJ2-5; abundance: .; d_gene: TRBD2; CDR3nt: TGTGCCAGCAGTGCCCCGTTAGCGGGAGTAGAGACCCAGTACTTC; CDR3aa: CASSAPLAGVETQYF
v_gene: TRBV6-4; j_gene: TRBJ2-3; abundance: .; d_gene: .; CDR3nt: TGTGCCAGCAGTCAATGGGGTAGCACAGATACGCAGTATTTT; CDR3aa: CASSQWGSTDTQYF
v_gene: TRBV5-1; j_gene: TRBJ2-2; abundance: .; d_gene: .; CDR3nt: TGCGCCAGCAGCTTGGCTGGCACCGGGGAGCTGTTTTTT; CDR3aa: CASSLAGTGELFF
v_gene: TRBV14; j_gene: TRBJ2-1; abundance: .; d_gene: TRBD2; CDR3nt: TGTGCCAGCAGTCGCGCCGGGGGACTAGCGGGAGGAAATGAGCAGTTCTTC; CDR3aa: CASSRAGGLAGGNEQFF
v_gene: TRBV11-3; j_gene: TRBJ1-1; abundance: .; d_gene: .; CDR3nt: TGTGCCAGCAGCTTAGGGGGAGAGAACACTGAAGCTTTCTTT; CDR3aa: CASSLGGENTEAFF
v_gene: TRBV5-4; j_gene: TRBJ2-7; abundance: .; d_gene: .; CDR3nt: TGTGCCAGCAGCTCTGGGGGACAACTCCCCAATTTGCGGTACTTC; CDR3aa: CASSSGGQLPNLRYF
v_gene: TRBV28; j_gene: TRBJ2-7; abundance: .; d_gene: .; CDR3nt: TGTGCCAGCAGTCCTCAAGTAGCCGTTGGGCAGTACTTC; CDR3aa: CASSPQVAVGQYF
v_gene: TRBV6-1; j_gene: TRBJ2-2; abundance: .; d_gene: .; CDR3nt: TGTGCCAGCAGTCCAGGGTTGACCGGGGAGCTGTTTTTT; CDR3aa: CASSPGLTGELFF
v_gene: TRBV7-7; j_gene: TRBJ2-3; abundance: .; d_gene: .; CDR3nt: TGTGCCAGCAGCTTAGACGGGCTAGCAAATACGCAGTATTTT; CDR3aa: CASSLDGLANTQYF
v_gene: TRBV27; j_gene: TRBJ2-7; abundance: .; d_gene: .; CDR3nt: TGTGCCAGCAGTTTACGGGTCGTGGATTACAGCTCCTACGAGCAGTACTTC; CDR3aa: CASSLRVVDYSSYEQYF
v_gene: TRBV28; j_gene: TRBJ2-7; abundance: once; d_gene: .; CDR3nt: TGTGCCAGCAGTTTTAGGTGGGAGCAGTACTTC; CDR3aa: CASSFRWEQYF
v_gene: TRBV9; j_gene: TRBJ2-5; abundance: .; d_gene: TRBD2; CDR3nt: TGTGCCAGCAGCGTAGGGCTTGAGGGAGGGCAAGAGACCCAGTACTTC; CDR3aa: CASSVGLEGGQETQYF
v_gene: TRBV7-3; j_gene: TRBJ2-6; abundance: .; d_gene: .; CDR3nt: TGTGCCAGCAGCTATGCAACAGACGCTCAAAGTCGGGCCAACGTCCTGACTTTC; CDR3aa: CASSYATDAQSRANVLTF
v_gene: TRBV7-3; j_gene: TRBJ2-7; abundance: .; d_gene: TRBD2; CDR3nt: TGTGCCAGCAGCTTAGCTAGCGGGAGTTCCTACGAGCAGTACTTC; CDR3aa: CASSLASGSSYEQYF
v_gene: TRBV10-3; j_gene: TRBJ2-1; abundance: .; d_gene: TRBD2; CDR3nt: TGTGCCATCAGTCCACAGACTAGCGGAAACAATGAGCAGTTCTTC; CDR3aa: CAISPQTSGNNEQFF
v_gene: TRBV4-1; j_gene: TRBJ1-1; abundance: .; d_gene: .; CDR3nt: TGCGCCAGCAGCTCAGGAGTAGTAAGGGGCACTGAAGCTTTCTTT; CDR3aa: CASSSGVVRGTEAFF
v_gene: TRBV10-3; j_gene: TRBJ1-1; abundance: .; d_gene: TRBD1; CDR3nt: TGTGCCATCAGTGAGACAGGGGGGTACACTGAAGCTTTCTTT; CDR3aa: CAISETGGYTEAFF
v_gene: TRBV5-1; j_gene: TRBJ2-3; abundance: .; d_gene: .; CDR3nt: TGCGCCAGCAGCCAAGAACTAGGTTCAGATACGCAGTATTTT; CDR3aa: CASSQELGSDTQYF
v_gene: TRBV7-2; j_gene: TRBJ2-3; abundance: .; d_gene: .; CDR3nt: TGTGCCAGCAGCTCAGAGGTAGCAGATACGCAGTATTTT; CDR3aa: CASSSEVADTQYF
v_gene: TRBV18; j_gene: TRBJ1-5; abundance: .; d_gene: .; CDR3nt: TGTGCCAGCTCACTATCCCAGGGCAATCAGCCCCAGCATTTT; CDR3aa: CASSLSQGNQPQHF
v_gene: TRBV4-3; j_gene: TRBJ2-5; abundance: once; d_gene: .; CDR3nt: TGCGCCAGCAGCCAAGATCTTCTGAAGCTCTACGAGACCCAGTACTTC; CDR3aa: CASSQDLLKLYETQYF
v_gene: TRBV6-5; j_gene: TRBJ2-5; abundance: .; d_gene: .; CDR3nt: TGTGCCAGCAGTTACTCGAGGCGCCAAGAGACCCAGTACTTC; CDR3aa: CASSYSRRQETQYF
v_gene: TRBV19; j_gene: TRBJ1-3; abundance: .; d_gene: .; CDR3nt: TGTGCCAGTAGCGTTCCGGGACAAAATCGTTTTGGAAACACCATATATTTT; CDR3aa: CASSVPGQNRFGNTIYF
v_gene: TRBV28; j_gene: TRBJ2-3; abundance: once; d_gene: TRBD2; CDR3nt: TGTGCCAGCAGTTTTCATCCTAGCGGAGCTAGCACAGATACGCAGTATTTT; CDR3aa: CASSFHPSGASTDTQYF
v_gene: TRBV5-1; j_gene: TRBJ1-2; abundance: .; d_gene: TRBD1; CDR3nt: TGCGCCAGCAGCTTACTTTCCGGGACAGAGTTTTATGGCTACACCTTC; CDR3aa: CASSLLSGTEFYGYTF
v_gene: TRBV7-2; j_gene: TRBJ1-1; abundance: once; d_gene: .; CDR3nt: TGTGCCAGCAGCTTACAGCGGAGCACCACTGAAGCTTTCTTT; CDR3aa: CASSLQRSTTEAFF
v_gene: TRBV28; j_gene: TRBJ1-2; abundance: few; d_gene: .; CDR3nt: TGTGCCAGCAGTTTAGTCCACCAGGCTTTGGGGGGCTACACCTTC; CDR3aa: CASSLVHQALGGYTF
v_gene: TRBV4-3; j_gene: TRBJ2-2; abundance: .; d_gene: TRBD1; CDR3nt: TGCGCCAGCAGCCGGACACAGGGGTGGGACACCGGGGAGCTGTTTTTT; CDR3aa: CASSRTQGWDTGELFF